These 24 T cell receptor beta chains were all obtained from the same sample, sequenced in a study of blood T cell repertoires in COVID-19. TCRdb's copy holds only in-frame clones and misses some; the assay was immunoSEQ multiplex PCR. The sample lists some 300,000 clones, approximately 86% occurring once. Source material: peripheral blood. The receptor source for this set is a woman in her 70s with COVID-19, enrolled during active disease.

The chain uses TRBV2 and TRBJ1-1, with unresolved D. The CDR3 contains 12 residues. Germline CDR1 and CDR2: SNHLY and FYNNEI. V lost 3 bases to trimming and J lost 11 bases, with 13 bases between them. The chain's CDR3 is CASSEDGEVAFF. CDR3 nucleotides: TGTGCCAGCAGTGAGGACGGGGAGGTGGCTTTCTTT.

J is TRBJ1-3 and V is TRBV4-1, with D perhaps matching TRBD1 (5 bases). The germline CDR1 and CDR2 sequences are MGHRA and YSYEKL. The CDR3 is 15 amino acids. V lost 3 bases, J lost 0 bases, and 9 bases lay in between. The CDR3 reads CASSQEGLSGNTIYF. The DNA for the CDR3 is TGCGCCAGCAGCCAGGAGGGGCTCTCTGGAAACACCATATATTTT.

The rearrangement uses TRBV5-1 and TRBJ2-1, with TRBD1 as a possible D gene (5 bases). Germline V lookup: CDR1 SGHRS, CDR2 YFSETQ. The CDR3 spans 17 residues. Trimming pared 4 bases from V and 0 bases from J, leaving 17 bases between. CDR3 sequence reads: CASSTDRELSSYNEQFF. For the CDR3, the DNA is TGCGCCAGCAGCACCGACAGAGAACTTAGCTCCTACAATGAGCAGTTCTTC.

This sequence joins TRBV28 and TRBJ2-7, with 10 bases fitting TRBD1. The germline V gene has CDR1 MDHEN and CDR2 SYDVKM. J was trimmed by 4 bases and V by 3 bases; bases with no gene match: 9. The CDR3 sequence is 16 residues long. The CDR3 sequence: CASSLGTGVAEYEQYF. In DNA form, the CDR3 reads TGTGCCAGCAGTTTGGGGACAGGGGTGGCTGAATACGAGCAGTACTTC.

This chain connects TRBV7-2 to TRBJ1-5, with 12 bases that match TRBD1. CDR3 length: 16 residues. V lost 4 bases and J lost 4; bases outside the gene matches: 5. Germline V gene sequence: CDR1 SGHTA, CDR2 FQGNSA. The chain's CDR3 is CASSSPGQGANQPQHF. The DNA for the CDR3 is TGTGCCAGCAGCTCACCGGGACAGGGGGCGAATCAGCCCCAGCATTTT. Together with reference TRBV7-2 and TRBJ1-5, the CDR3 gives the full variable domain: GAGVSQSPSNKVTEKGKDVELRCDPISGHTALYWYRQSLGQGLEFLIYFQGNSAPDKSGLPSDRFSAERTGGSVSTLTIQRTQQEDSAVYLCASSSPGQGANQPQHFGDGTRLSIL.

This clone turned up a few times. The chain is built from TRBV24-1 and TRBJ2-5; 10 bases map to TRBD1. V lost 4 bases and J lost 3; bases outside the gene matches: 4. This CDR3 comprises 15 residues. Germline V gene data show CDR1 as KGHDR and CDR2 as SFDVKD. The CDR3 DNA reads as TGTGCCACCAGTGACTCCGGGACAGGGGAAGAGACCCAGTACTTC. Protein sequence: CATSDSGTGEETQYF.

This chain links TRBV10-1 with TRBJ1-2; D is uncertain. The CDR3 runs 14 residues. Looked up from germline, CDR1 is WNHNN and CDR2 is SYGVQD (reference sequence). Trimming stripped 10 bases from V and 6 bases from J, with 21 bases between. DNA for the CDR3: TGCGCCAAATGCCCGCCGGCGCCGAGGGATGGCTACACCTTC. The encoded protein is CAKCPPAPRDGYTF.

The gene calls are TRBV14 and TRBJ1-1; TRBD1 aligns across 7 bases. Trimming at V came to 6 bases and at J to 11 bases, leaving 18 bases not matched to a gene. Germline CDR1 is SGHDN and CDR2 is FVKESK. The CDR3 runs to 15 residues. The CDR3 bases are TGTGCCAGCAGTCAGGCAGGGGCTCAAGGACAGGCGGCTTTCTTT. Amino acids: CASSQAGAQGQAAFF.

The chain links TRBV6-4 to TRBJ1-1; no reliable D call. V gave up 8 bases and J gave up 1 base, with 11 bases separating them. There are 13 residues in the CDR3. Germline V gene lookup returns CDR1 MRHNA and CDR2 SNTAGT. CDR3 amino acids: CASRPGENTEAFF. CDR3 DNA sequence: TGTGCCAGCCGTCCCGGGGAGAACACTGAAGCTTTCTTT.

This chain links TRBV18 with TRBJ2-7; 11 bases agree with TRBD2. V shed 4 bases and J 5 bases; nucleotides not matched to a gene: 7. CDR1 and CDR2 from the germline V gene are KGHSH and LQKENI. The CDR3 is 15 amino acids. The CDR3 reads CASSLTTSGDHEQYF. The DNA for the CDR3 is TGTGCCAGCTCACTCACGACTAGCGGGGACCACGAGCAGTACTTC.

This clone was recorded once. Other DNA sequences in this specimen translate into the identical CDR3. The chain has TRBV18 and TRBJ2-3; 12 positions match TRBD2. From germline, CDR1 is KGHSH and CDR2 LQKENI. This CDR3 has 15 residues. Germline trimming cut 6 bases from V and 3 bases from J; bases unmatched to any gene: 4. CDR3 nucleotides: TGTGCCAGCTCGCCCCTAGCGGGGGGGACAGATACGCAGTATTTT. Translating gives CASSPLAGGTDTQYF.

The gene calls are TRBV2 and TRBJ2-7; 7 bases line up with TRBD1. With 7 bases clipped from V and 3 bases from J, the junction kept 6 bases outside the gene matches. The CDR3 runs to 13 residues. The germline V gene has CDR1 SNHLY and CDR2 FYNNEI. The CDR3: CASNPPGGYEQYF. CDR3 nucleotides: TGTGCCAGCAACCCTCCAGGGGGCTACGAGCAGTACTTC.

This clone was picked up a small number of times. The CDR3 coding sequence is TGTGCCAGCAGCCCCCCTCCCCGAGGGACCGGGGAGCTGTTTTTT. Translation: CASSPPPRGTGELFF. V gene TRBV13 combines with J gene TRBJ2-2; the D gene is possibly TRBD2 (5 bases). The CDR3 totals 15 residues. From germline, CDR1 is PRHDT and CDR2 FYEKMQ (reference sequence). Trimming cost V 5 bases and J 5 bases, with 15 bases left between them.

A single count supports this clone. V usage is TRBV27 and J usage is TRBJ2-2; D might be TRBD2 (6 bases). The V end was cut by 5 bases, the J end by 4 bases, with 20 bases between. This CDR3 region has 17 residues. The germline gives CDR1 MNHEY, CDR2 SMNVEV (reference sequence). The CDR3 region has the DNA TGTGCCAGCAGTGCCCCCCCCGGGAGTAGGGGCACCGGGGAGCTGTTTTTT. This gives the protein CASSAPPGSRGTGELFF.

CDR3 sequence reads: CASSTGGAYGYTF. The CDR3 region has the DNA TGTGCCAGCAGCACAGGGGGCGCCTATGGCTACACCTTC. The chain joins TRBV9 to TRBJ1-2, with TRBD1 matching over 9 bases. This CDR3 spans 13 amino acids. Germline CDR1 and CDR2: SGDLS and YYNGEE. Trimming at V came to 4 bases and at J to 4 bases, leaving 2 bases not matched to a gene.

A word on this clone: Other DNA sequences in this sample translate to the same CDR3. The chain links TRBV5-1 to TRBJ1-1; 7 bases fit TRBD1. The length of the CDR3 is 14 residues. Germline CDR1 SGHRS, CDR2 YFSETQ. The V segment lost 4 bases and the J segment 2 bases; nucleotides outside the gene matches: 5. CDR3 sequence reads: CASSPGTANTEAFF. CDR3 DNA sequence: TGCGCCAGCAGCCCAGGGACAGCCAACACTGAAGCTTTCTTT.

This chain joins TRBV12-3 or TRBV12-4 and TRBJ1-1, with D unresolved. V was pared by 6 bases and J by 5 bases, with 13 bases between. The CDR3 contains 13 residues. In DNA form, the CDR3 reads TGTGCCAGCAGCCTCGTTGGCTGGACTGAAGCTTTCTTT. Translation gives CASSLVGWTEAFF.

The rearrangement links TRBV6-2 or TRBV6-3 to TRBJ1-2; TRBD1 might be the D (5 bases). CDR1 and CDR2 from the germline V gene are MNHEY and SVGEGT. Trimming shortened V by 0 bases and J by 4 bases, and 12 bases separated the two germline ends. This CDR3 is 15 amino acids long. The CDR3 nucleotides read TGTGCCAGCAGTTACTCGGACAACTTGATCTATGGCTACACCTTC. Translated, it gives CASSYSDNLIYGYTF.

The V and J genes are TRBV10-3 and TRBJ1-1, with 7 bases that match TRBD1. V lost 6 bases and J lost 8; bases outside the gene matches: 9. The germline CDR1 and CDR2 sequences are ENHRY and SYGVKD. CDR3 length: 13 residues. The CDR3 is CAIRIIGGEEAFF. Here the CDR3 DNA reads TGTGCCATCAGAATAATAGGGGGCGAAGAAGCTTTCTTT.

The chain joins TRBV5-1 to TRBJ2-1; 10 bases map to TRBD2. Losses at the gene ends were 0 bases for V and 7 bases for J; bases not matched to a gene: 1. The germline CDR1 and CDR2 sequences are SGHRS and YFSETQ. CDR3 length: 14 amino acids. CDR3 residues: CASSLGTSGNEQFF. The DNA of the CDR3 is TGCGCCAGCAGCTTGGGGACTAGCGGTAATGAGCAGTTCTTC.

This chain joins TRBV12-3 or TRBV12-4 and TRBJ2-3; D call uncertain. CDR3 length equals 13 residues. Trimming took 5 bases from V and 2 from J, leaving 8 bases between them. CDR3 sequence (DNA): TGTGCCAGCAGTAATACACCCACAGATACGCAGTATTTT. Amino acid sequence: CASSNTPTDTQYF.

The V gene is TRBV19, the J gene TRBJ2-5; no firm D call. Per the germline V gene, CDR1 is LNHDA and CDR2 is SQIVND (reference sequence). The CDR3 sequence is 13 residues long. V was cut by 3 bases and J by 5 bases, with 10 bases left in between. The CDR3 loop reads CASSIGKKETQYF. The DNA for the CDR3 is TGTGCCAGTAGTATCGGTAAGAAGGAGACCCAGTACTTC.

The rearrangement joins TRBV7-2 to TRBJ2-7; perhaps TRBD1 as D (6 bases). The CDR3 runs 12 residues. V was cut by 5 bases and J by 10 bases, with 15 bases left in between. Germline CDR1 and CDR2: SGHTA and FQGNSA. The CDR3 loop is CASSGGQLQQYF. CDR3 nucleotides: TGTGCCAGCAGCGGGGGACAACTGCAACAGTACTTC. Full variable domain (missing parts from reference TRBV7-2 and TRBJ2-7): GAGVSQSPSNKVTEKGKDVELRCDPISGHTALYWYRQSLGQGLEFLIYFQGNSAPDKSGLPSDRFSAERTGGSVSTLTIQRTQQEDSAVYLCASSGGQLQQYFGPGTRLTVT.

The chain uses TRBV7-3 and TRBJ2-3; possible D gene TRBD1, 5 bases. CDR1 is SGHTA, CDR2 FQGTGA, per germline. The CDR3 length is 15 residues. Trimming left V 7 bases short and J 6 bases short, with 20 bases between. The chain's CDR3 is CASTDSTAVLDTQYF. The CDR3, as DNA: TGTGCCAGCACCGACAGTACGGCGGTTCTGGATACGCAGTATTTT. The full variable domain, its missing parts supplied by reference TRBV7-3 and TRBJ2-3, is GAGVSQTPSNKVTEKGKYVELRCDPISGHTALYWYRQSLGQGPEFLIYFQGTGAADDSGLPNDRFFAVRPEGSVSTLKIQRTERGDSAVYLCASTDSTAVLDTQYFGPGTRLTVL.